The 23 T cell receptor beta chains presented below share a single source sample, sequenced in a study of cytomegalovirus exposure and HLA in healthy donors. Using immunoSEQ multiplex PCR, the repertoire was profiled, and TCRdb retains in-frame clones only, with some absent. The sample lists roughly 120,000 clones, approximately 89% occurring once. The sequencing sample was made of PBMCs. These receptors originate from a woman younger than 30 in good health and CMV-seronegative.

The chain combines TRBV4-2 with TRBJ2-3; D is undetermined. CDR1 is LGHNA, CDR2 YNFKEQ, per germline. Trimming left V 2 bases short and J 5 bases short, with 8 bases between. This CDR3 region has 13 residues. CDR3 sequence reads: CASSQLQLDTQYF. CDR3 coding DNA: TGTGCCAGCAGCCAACTTCAACTAGATACGCAGTATTTT.

The gene calls are TRBV7-8 and TRBJ2-7, with 8 positions matching TRBD1. The V gene end was trimmed by 1 base and the J gene end by 0 bases; junction bases not matched to a gene: 2. Germline CDR1 SGHVS, CDR2 FQNEAQ. CDR3 size: 15 residues. The CDR3 is CASSLGGQASYEQYF. The DNA for the CDR3 is TGTGCCAGCAGCTTAGGGGGACAGGCCTCCTACGAGCAGTACTTC.

The chain recombines TRBV27 with TRBJ2-2, with D perhaps TRBD1 (5 bases). The ends were cut back, 6 bases at V and 6 bases at J, with 14 bases in the middle. The CDR3 has 14 residues. CDR1 and CDR2 from the germline V gene are MNHEY and SMNVEV (reference sequence). CDR3 DNA sequence: TGTGCCAGCAGCTTAATCGGACAAGCCGGGGAGCTGTTTTTT. Its protein product is CASSLIGQAGELFF.

The chain is built from TRBV4-1 and TRBJ1-5; TRBD1 matches at 8 bases. V trimming: 1 base; J trimming: 4 bases; junction bases outside the gene matches: 3. This CDR3 comprises 15 residues. Germline V gene lookup returns CDR1 MGHRA and CDR2 YSYEKL. This chain's CDR3 is CASSQGHRGNQPQHF. In DNA, the CDR3 is TGCGCCAGCAGCCAAGGGCACAGGGGGAATCAGCCCCAGCATTTT.

J is TRBJ2-5 and V is TRBV11-2; D possibly corresponds to TRBD1 (6 bases). The CDR3 loop spans 12 amino acids. Trimming stripped 6 bases from V and 5 bases from J, with 10 bases between. In germline, CDR1 is SGHAT, CDR2 FQNNGV. The CDR3 DNA is TGTGCCAGCAGTCCCACAGGGGAGACCCAGTACTTC. It is translated as CASSPTGETQYF.

This clone has a single count. This chain connects TRBV28 to TRBJ1-1; 7 bases align to TRBD1. V dropped 6 bases and J dropped 1; count of bases not matched to a gene: 8. The CDR3 spans 15 residues. Germline loops: CDR1 MDHEN, CDR2 SYDVKM. The CDR3 DNA reads as TGTGCCAGCAGGTACGCGACAGGGTGGAACACTGAAGCTTTCTTT. Its protein product is CASRYATGWNTEAFF.

V and J are TRBV6-1 and TRBJ2-6; maybe TRBD2 (6 bases). CDR3 length: 15 residues. The germline V and J ends were trimmed by 7 bases and 1 base, with 11 bases remaining between them. Germline V gene data show CDR1 as MNHNS and CDR2 as SASEGT. CDR3 amino acids: CASTPGGSGANVLTF. CDR3 in DNA: TGTGCCAGCACCCCAGGAGGGTCTGGGGCCAACGTCCTGACTTTC.

The chain couples TRBV30 to TRBJ1-4; tentative D call: TRBD1 (6 bases). The length of the CDR3 is 13 residues. V gave up 4 bases and J gave up 6 bases, with 12 bases separating them. Germline V gene data show CDR1 as GTSNPN and CDR2 as SVGIG (reference sequence). CDR3 DNA: TGTGCCTGGACTCAGGGGCAGGATGAAAAACTGTTTTTT. Its translation: CAWTQGQDEKLFF.

This chain uses TRBV27 with TRBJ2-1, with 7 bases identical to TRBD1. V dropped 6 bases and J dropped 0; count of bases not matched to a gene: 5. The CDR3 extends over 15 amino acids. The germline V gene encodes CDR1 MNHEY and CDR2 SMNVEV (reference sequence). CDR3 coding DNA: TGTGCCAGCAGCCAAAGACAGGGCTCCTACAATGAGCAGTTCTTC. It yields the protein CASSQRQGSYNEQFF.

The CDR3 bases are TGTGCCAGTAGTGTAACAGGGGGCGGAGGCAATCAGCCCCAGCATTTT. The encoded protein is CASSVTGGGGNQPQHF. The chain uses TRBV19 and TRBJ1-5, with 9 bases fitting TRBD1. The CDR3 has 16 residues. J was trimmed by 2 bases and V by 5 bases; bases with no gene match: 7. Per germline, CDR1 LNHDA and CDR2 SQIVND (reference sequence). Complete variable domain (other parts from reference TRBV19 and TRBJ1-5): DGGITQSPKYLFRKEGQNVTLSCEQNLNHDAMYWYRQDPGQGLRLIYYSQIVNDFQKGDIAEGYSVSREKKESFPLTVTSAQKNPTAFYLCASSVTGGGGNQPQHFGDGTRLSIL.

V usage is TRBV29-1 and J usage is TRBJ2-3, with 9 bases identical to TRBD1. Germline CDR1 is SQVTM and CDR2 is ANQGSEA. J was trimmed by 0 bases and V by 3 bases; bases with no gene match: 1. This CDR3 is built from 14 residues. The CDR3 protein is CSVEDRGSTDTQYF. In nucleotides, the CDR3 is TGCAGCGTTGAGGACAGGGGTAGCACAGATACGCAGTATTTT.

A few counts support this clone. The rearrangement links TRBV27 to TRBJ1-5; unclear D gene. The CDR3 is 13 residues long. Trimming took off 6 bases at V and 0 bases at J, with 6 bases between the two ends. Germline V CDR1 and CDR2: MNHEY, SMNVEV (reference sequence). CDR3 sequence (DNA): TGTGCCAGCAGAGCAATTAGCAATCAGCCCCAGCATTTT. This codes for CASRAISNQPQHF.

About this clone: Other DNA sequences within the sample encode an identical CDR3. The J gene is TRBJ1-2, the V gene TRBV18, with 9 nucleotides matching TRBD1. The CDR3 is made up of 14 amino acids. Germline assignment: CDR1 KGHSH and CDR2 LQKENI. Trimming at V came to 3 bases and at J to 4 bases, leaving 3 bases not matched to a gene. The CDR3 region has the DNA TGTGCCAGCTCACCCGGGACAGGGACCTATGGCTACACCTTC. Amino acids: CASSPGTGTYGYTF. The full variable domain, its missing parts supplied by reference TRBV18 and TRBJ1-2, is NAGVMQNPRHLVRRRGQEARLRCSPMKGHSHVYWYRQLPEEGLKFMVYLQKENIIDESGMPKERFSAEFPKEGPSILRIQQVVRGDSAAYFCASSPGTGTYGYTFGSGTRLTVV.

V and J are TRBV11-2 and TRBJ2-7; unclear D gene. The ends were cut back, 1 base at V and 4 bases at J, with 5 bases in the middle. The CDR3 totals 12 residues. Looked up from germline, CDR1 is SGHAT and CDR2 is FQNNGV. This chain's CDR3 is CASSLGVYEQYF. CDR3 coding DNA: TGTGCCAGCAGCTTAGGCGTGTACGAGCAGTACTTC.

The chain couples TRBV6-1 to TRBJ1-2; 7 bases match TRBD1. Trimming cost V 8 bases and J 4 bases; bases outside gene matches: 10. In germline, CDR1 is MNHNS, CDR2 SASEGT. This CDR3 has 14 residues. The CDR3 region has the DNA TGTGCCAGCCGACTCCTGGGACAGTCCTATGGCTACACCTTC. The encoded protein is CASRLLGQSYGYTF.

To note about this clone: Its ends do not fully match the called genes, so a read error is possible. The chain employs TRBV7-7 and TRBJ2-3; 7 bases are a match to TRBD2. The CDR3 has 15 amino acids. In germline, CDR1 is SSHAT, CDR2 FNYEAQ (reference sequence). Here the CDR3 reads CASSRGLVGTDTQYF. In DNA form, the CDR3 reads TGTGCTAGCAGCCGAGGACTAGTCGGCACAGATACGCAGTATTTT.

V usage is TRBV30 and J usage is TRBJ1-2; 10 nucleotides line up with TRBD1. V lost 8 bases and J lost 3; bases outside the gene matches: 3. The CDR3 totals 12 residues. Germline V gives CDR1 GTSNPN, CDR2 SVGIG (reference sequence). The CDR3 loop reads CARTGGHYGYTF. In DNA form, the CDR3 reads TGTGCCAGGACAGGGGGTCACTATGGCTACACCTTC.

The rearrangement uses TRBV7-3 and TRBJ2-2; 11 positions match TRBD1. Germline V CDR1 and CDR2: SGHTA, FQGTGA. CDR3 length: 16 amino acids. The ends lost 5 bases at V and 4 bases at J; junction bases unmatched: 6. CDR3 in DNA: TGTGCCAGCAGCCCCCAGGGGACAGGGGGCACCGGGGAGCTGTTTTTT. Its protein is CASSPQGTGGTGELFF.

The chain has TRBV7-6 and TRBJ1-2; tentatively, D is TRBD1 (5 bases). CDR3 length: 13 amino acids. Trimming took 4 bases from V and 6 from J, leaving 12 bases between them. Germline CDR1 SGHVS, CDR2 FNYEAQ. The CDR3 sequence is CASSSTPGDGYTF. CDR3 nucleotides: TGTGCCAGCAGCTCCACCCCGGGGGATGGCTACACCTTC.

In this sample, this clone turned up once. The J gene is TRBJ2-5, the V gene TRBV4-2, with D possibly matching TRBD1 (6 bases). The germline gives CDR1 LGHNA, CDR2 YNFKEQ. The germline V and J ends were trimmed by 0 bases and 5 bases, with 13 bases remaining between them. The CDR3 is 15 residues long. CDR3 region: CASSQETGRHETQYF. The CDR3 nucleotides read TGTGCCAGCAGCCAAGAAACAGGGCGTCACGAGACCCAGTACTTC.

The chain recombines TRBV7-9 with TRBJ2-2, with 13 bases that match TRBD2. Germline CDR1 and CDR2: SEHNR and FQNEAQ (reference sequence). This CDR3 contains 17 residues. V shed 8 bases, J shed 6 bases, and the junction held 12 bases outside the gene matches. The CDR3 reads CASPPAGLAGISGELFF. DNA of the CDR3: TGTGCCAGCCCGCCCGCGGGACTAGCGGGAATATCCGGGGAGCTGTTTTTT.

The chain couples TRBV25-1 to TRBJ1-2, with D hard to call. Trimming took off 2 bases at V and 4 bases at J, with 14 bases between the two ends. The germline CDR1 and CDR2 sequences are MGHDK and SYGVNS. CDR3 length equals 15 residues. The CDR3 DNA sequence: TGTGCCAGCAGTGAAAATGTCATTTCGGGCTATGGCTACACCTTC. Translation: CASSENVISGYGYTF.

V and J are TRBV30 and TRBJ2-1; TRBD1 aligns across 8 bases. The CDR3 contains 13 residues. CDR1 GTSNPN and CDR2 SVGIG come from the germline V gene (reference sequence). Trimming took 4 bases from V and 8 from J; bases not matched to a gene: 7. This CDR3 reads CAWKEQGAYEQFF. The CDR3 bases are TGTGCCTGGAAGGAGCAGGGGGCTTATGAGCAGTTCTTC.